The clone carrying this TCR beta chain was counted at least ten times. The antigen remains undetermined. This entry is derived from a study of early T cells in non-severe SARS-CoV-2 infection. Study-wide context: Unpaired chains resulted from sequencing bulk RNA of unsorted whole blood. Study-level findings and limits: CD4 and private specificities were missed by VDJdb matching, which favored anti-spike CD8 responses.

V was clipped by 4 bases and J by 8 bases; unmatched bases: 11. The CDR3 sequence is 17 residues long. The germline CDR1 and CDR2 sequences are KGHDR and SFDVKD. As part of library construction, unique molecular identifiers were attached to individual cDNA molecules. TCRdb fed the 5' RACE reads into MiXCR, producing one record per CDR3 protein. The table shows 32,000 or so distinct CDR3 sequences, with 9% to 9.5% occurring only once. The sequenced sample was whole blood. The receptor was isolated from an adult who was a healthcare worker with PCR-confirmed SARS-CoV-2 infection or an uninfected control (not recorded which). The V gene is TRBV24-1, the J gene TRBJ2-1, with 12 bases matching TRBD2. The CDR3 nucleotides are TGTGCCACCAGTGAAACACTCCTAGCGGGGGGGCACTATGAGCAGTTCTTC. This encodes CATSETLLAGGHYEQFF.